This T cell receptor (beta chain) comes out of a study of cytomegalovirus exposure and HLA in healthy donors. PCR involved 60 Vbeta and 13 Jbeta primers. Sequencing was performed with immunoSEQ multiplex PCR; in TCRdb, only in-frame clones are kept and a portion is missing. This table has around 200,000 clones, over 75% appearing once. The CDR3 is 13 amino acids. The ends were cut back, 5 bases at V and 3 bases at J, with 11 bases in the middle. Germline assignment: CDR1 SQVTM and CDR2 ANQGSEA. The receptor was derived from a female donor in good health and CMV-seronegative. Sequenced material: PBMCs. V and J are TRBV29-1 and TRBJ1-5, with D tentatively TRBD1 (5 bases). The CDR3 nucleotides read TGCAGCGTTTCCGACAGAGTCAATCAGCCCCAGCATTTT. Translating gives CSVSDRVNQPQHF.